These T cell receptor beta chains were read from a single sample in a study of breast tumors, draining lymph nodes, adjacent tissues. TCRdb called the multiplex PCR reads again in MiXCR, with one record for every CDR3 protein. The sample lists about 14,000 distinct CDR3 sequences; 62% were seen once. The specimen was tumor-adjacent breast tissue. The receptor source for this set is a female donor with breast cancer. Some clones in this sample may be carry-over from other donors' samples. The CDR3 runs from the conserved cysteine through the conserved F or W. The D gene is left open where the match is weak. Clone size appears in some rows only: once, few, many, or a class for an expanded clone.

D gene: NA
clone size: NA
J gene: TRBJ2-3
V gene: TRBV3-1
CDR3 DNA: TGTGCCAGCAGTCCTGAGGGGGATACGCAGTATTTT
CDR3 protein: CASSPEGDTQYF

D gene: NA
clone size: NA
J gene: TRBJ2-3
V gene: TRBV29-1
CDR3 DNA: TGCAGCGTTGAAGCCCTCGGAGCGGGCGGCACAGATACGCAGTATTTT
CDR3 protein: CSVEALGAGGTDTQYF

D gene: NA
clone size: many
J gene: TRBJ2-3
V gene: TRBV4-1
CDR3 DNA: TGCGCCAGCAGCCCACCTGGGGGGGATACGCAGTATTTT
CDR3 protein: CASSPPGGDTQYF

D gene: TRBD1
clone size: large
J gene: TRBJ1-2
V gene: TRBV25-1
CDR3 DNA: TGTGCCAGCAGTGACAGGGGGCTATACTATGGCTACACCTTC
CDR3 protein: CASSDRGLYYGYTF

D gene: TRBD1
clone size: NA
J gene: TRBJ1-2
V gene: TRBV25-1
CDR3 DNA: TGTGCCAGCCCGAACCCCCCGGGACAGGGATATGGCTACACCTTC
CDR3 protein: CASPNPPGQGYGYTF

D gene: TRBD1
clone size: medium-sized
J gene: TRBJ1-2
V gene: TRBV10-3
CDR3 DNA: TGTGCCATCAGTGACTACACAGGGGGATTCGGCTACACCTTC
CDR3 protein: CAISDYTGGFGYTF

D gene: NA
clone size: NA
J gene: TRBJ1-4
V gene: TRBV7-9
CDR3 DNA: TGTGCCAGCTCGAGAACGGGGGATGAAAAACTGTTTTTT
CDR3 protein: CASSRTGDEKLFF

D gene: NA
clone size: NA
J gene: TRBJ2-5
V gene: TRBV4-1
CDR3 DNA: TGCGCCAGCAGCCAAGATCTGGGGACCCAGTACTTC
CDR3 protein: CASSQDLGTQYF

D gene: NA
clone size: once
J gene: TRBJ1-4
V gene: TRBV9
CDR3 DNA: TGTGCCAGCAGCGCGAGAAGTCAAAATGAAAAACTGTTTTTT
CDR3 protein: CASSARSQNEKLFF

D gene: NA
clone size: many
J gene: TRBJ2-1
V gene: TRBV2
CDR3 DNA: TGTGCCAGCAGTGTATTCCAGTCAGGTGAGCAGTTCTTC
CDR3 protein: CASSVFQSGEQFF

D gene: NA
clone size: NA
J gene: TRBJ2-1
V gene: TRBV29-1
CDR3 DNA: TGCAGCGCTGCACTTGACCCCAATGAGCAGTTCTTC
CDR3 protein: CSAALDPNEQFF

D gene: NA
clone size: NA
J gene: TRBJ1-3
V gene: TRBV11-2
CDR3 DNA: NA
CDR3 protein: CASSLGPNHEQYFGPGTIYF

D gene: NA
clone size: NA
J gene: TRBJ1-3
V gene: TRBV5-1
CDR3 DNA: TGCGCCAGCAGCTTGATGACAGGACGAAACACCATATATTTT
CDR3 protein: CASSLMTGRNTIYF

D gene: TRBD1
clone size: many
J gene: TRBJ2-3
V gene: TRBV2
CDR3 DNA: TGTGCCAGCACCAGGGGGAACACAGATACGCAGTATTTT
CDR3 protein: CASTRGNTDTQYF

D gene: NA
clone size: NA
J gene: TRBJ2-1
V gene: TRBV7-8
CDR3 DNA: TGTGCCAGCAGCCTCCTGCAGGGTGGAAACAATGAGCAGTTCTTC
CDR3 protein: CASSLLQGGNNEQFF

D gene: NA
clone size: NA
J gene: TRBJ2-7
V gene: TRBV2
CDR3 DNA: TGTGCCAGCAGGACAGGAACCAATCAGCAGTACTTC
CDR3 protein: CASRTGTNQQYF

D gene: NA
clone size: NA
J gene: TRBJ1-5
V gene: TRBV5-1
CDR3 DNA: TGCGCCAGCAGCTCGGGACAGCCCCAGCATTTT
CDR3 protein: CASSSGQPQHF

D gene: TRBD1
clone size: medium-sized
J gene: TRBJ2-7
V gene: TRBV20-1
CDR3 DNA: TGCAGTGCTAGAGGGGACAGGGACTACGAGCAGTACTTC
CDR3 protein: CSARGDRDYEQYF

D gene: NA
clone size: NA
J gene: TRBJ1-2
V gene: TRBV7-9
CDR3 DNA: TGTGCCAGCAGCTTAGGGACAGCCTATGGCTACACCTTC
CDR3 protein: CASSLGTAYGYTF

D gene: TRBD2
clone size: many
J gene: TRBJ2-3
V gene: TRBV4-3
CDR3 DNA: TGCGCCAGCAGCCAAGATCAAGGAGCGGGAGTCACAGATACGCAGTATTTT
CDR3 protein: CASSQDQGAGVTDTQYF

D gene: NA
clone size: NA
J gene: TRBJ2-7
V gene: TRBV5-4
CDR3 DNA: TGTGCCAGCAGCTTTAACACCTACGAGCAGTACTTC
CDR3 protein: CASSFNTYEQYF

D gene: TRBD1
clone size: NA
J gene: TRBJ2-5
V gene: TRBV12-5
CDR3 DNA: TGTGCTAGTGGTCCTCGACAGGGACGACAAGAGACCCAGTACTTC
CDR3 protein: CASGPRQGRQETQYF

D gene: TRBD1
clone size: NA
J gene: TRBJ2-6
V gene: TRBV19
CDR3 DNA: TGTGCCAGTAGTATAGGGGCCAGGGGGCTCCTCTCTGGGGCCAACGTCCTGACTTTC
CDR3 protein: CASSIGARGLLSGANVLTF

D gene: NA
clone size: many
J gene: TRBJ1-3
V gene: TRBV20-1
CDR3 DNA: TGCAGTGCTAATAAATTAAACTCTGGAAACACCATATATTTT
CDR3 protein: CSANKLNSGNTIYF

D gene: NA
clone size: medium-sized
J gene: TRBJ2-7
V gene: TRBV29-1
CDR3 DNA: TGCAGCGTTGAAGCCGGGGAGGAGGTTTACGAGCAGTACTTC
CDR3 protein: CSVEAGEEVYEQYF

D gene: NA
clone size: NA
J gene: TRBJ1-2
V gene: TRBV19
CDR3 DNA: TGTGCCAGTAGTATAGGGCATCAAACCTATGGCTACACCTTC
CDR3 protein: CASSIGHQTYGYTF

D gene: NA
clone size: medium-sized
J gene: TRBJ1-2
V gene: TRBV20-1
CDR3 DNA: TGCAGTGCCGGCGGTGAGGAGGACTATGGCTACACCTTC
CDR3 protein: CSAGGEEDYGYTF

D gene: NA
clone size: NA
J gene: TRBJ1-2
V gene: TRBV13
CDR3 DNA: TGTGCCAGCAGCATGCAGGGTGGCGATCGCTACACCTTC
CDR3 protein: CASSMQGGDRYTF

D gene: NA
clone size: medium-sized
J gene: TRBJ2-5
V gene: TRBV7-2
CDR3 DNA: TGTGCCAGCAGCCCCCGACCCGTGTTGGACAGTGGAACGGAGACCCAGTACTTC
CDR3 protein: CASSPRPVLDSGTETQYF